This is a list of T cell receptor beta chains from one sample in a study of cytomegalovirus exposure and HLA in healthy donors. The repertoire was sequenced with immunoSEQ multiplex PCR; TCRdb's copy has only in-frame clones and lacks some. The record lists 70,000 to 85,000 clones, of which the ten most abundant hold 7.5%. The sample consisted of PBMCs. These receptor sequences come from a female donor in good health and CMV-seropositive. Both conserved end residues are part of each CDR3. Fields, in order: D gene, V gene, CDR3 length, J gene, CDR3 DNA, CDR3 protein. The D gene is left open where the match is weak.

TRBD1,TRBV29-1,13,TRBJ2-1,TGCAGCGGCGAGGGACAGGAACACAATGAGCAGTTCTTC,CSGEGQEHNEQFF
TRBD2,TRBV18,18,TRBJ2-3,TGTGCCAGCTCACCACTTCCGCTAGCGGGAAATCGGGCAGATACGCAGTATTTT,CASSPLPLAGNRADTQYF
TRBD1,TRBV7-2,15,TRBJ2-7,TGTGCCAGCAAACCGGACAGGGTAGGGACCTACGAGCAGTACTTC,CASKPDRVGTYEQYF
NA,TRBV5-1,12,TRBJ2-1,TGCGCCAGCAGCTTGGGCCCCAGGGAGCAGTTCTTC,CASSLGPREQFF
NA,TRBV7-2,15,TRBJ2-2,TGTGCCAGCAGCTTAGTTAGCCCGAACACCGGGGAGCTGTTTTTT,CASSLVSPNTGELFF
NA,TRBV10-1,14,TRBJ2-7,TGCGCCAGCAGTGAGTCGCTCGGCTCCTACGAGCAGTACTTC,CASSESLGSYEQYF
TRBD1,TRBV5-4,17,TRBJ2-7,TGTGCCAGCAGCTTGTCGGGAAGAGGGGGCCCCACCTACGAGCAGTACTTC,CASSLSGRGGPTYEQYF
NA,TRBV7-2,15,TRBJ1-2,TGTGCCAGCAGCCCTGGGGGGAAACTTTTCTATGGCTACACCTTC,CASSPGGKLFYGYTF
NA,TRBV5-4,13,TRBJ2-1,TGTGCCAGCAGCTCAATCCTTAGTGATGAGCAGTTCTTC,CASSSILSDEQFF
TRBD2,TRBV7-9,16,TRBJ2-5,TGTGCCAGCAGCTCCGGGACTAGCGGGGAGGGGGAGACCCAGTACTTC,CASSSGTSGEGETQYF
TRBD2,TRBV6-5,14,TRBJ2-7,TGTGCCAGCAGTTATTATTCGGGGGGTGGAGAGCAGTACTTC,CASSYYSGGGEQYF
TRBD1,TRBV7-2,17,TRBJ1-3,TGTGCCAGCAGCTTGTTTAGGACAGGGGGCTCAGGGAACACCATATATTTT,CASSLFRTGGSGNTIYF
TRBD2,TRBV7-2,16,TRBJ2-1,TGTGCCAGCAGCTTAGAAGTAGGGCGGGGGGGAAATGAGCAGTTCTTC,CASSLEVGRGGNEQFF
TRBD2,TRBV6-6,14,TRBJ2-7,TGTGCCAGCAGTTATAGGGAGGGGCCCCCAGAGCAGTACTTC,CASSYREGPPEQYF
NA,TRBV9,14,TRBJ2-1,TGTGCCAGCAGCGTAGCGGGGGGCAGCAATGAGCAGTTCTTC,CASSVAGGSNEQFF
TRBD1,TRBV2,19,TRBJ2-6,TGTGCCAGCAGTGAAGCCATCCGACAGGGCGCCTGGGGGGCCAACGTCCTGACTTTC,CASSEAIRQGAWGANVLTF
NA,TRBV7-2,14,TRBJ2-5,TGTGCCAGCAGCTTATCTCGGGGGATAGAGACCCAGTACTTC,CASSLSRGIETQYF
TRBD2,TRBV6-5,15,TRBJ2-1,TGTGCCAGCAGTCCTCGGGGGGGATCCTACAATGAGCAGTTCTTC,CASSPRGGSYNEQFF
TRBD1,TRBV19,15,TRBJ1-6,TGTGCCAGTGCAGGGGGATTTGCCCCTAATTCACCCCTCCACTTT,CASAGGFAPNSPLHF
TRBD2,TRBV5-1,15,TRBJ2-1,TGCGCCAGCAGCACGGGACTAGCGGGAGACCATGAGCAGTTCTTC,CASSTGLAGDHEQFF
NA,TRBV30,15,TRBJ1-3,TGTGCCTGGAGAAATCCGAGAAAAGCCGGAAACACCATATATTTT,CAWRNPRKAGNTIYF
TRBD1,TRBV6-5,15,TRBJ1-2,TGTGCCAGCAGTTACGTGGAGGGGGCCTACTATGGCTACACCTTC,CASSYVEGAYYGYTF
NA,TRBV19,15,TRBJ2-1,TGTGCCAGTAGTATCTCGGACTTCCTGGCCAATGAGCAGTTCTTC,CASSISDFLANEQFF
NA,TRBV11-2,15,TRBJ1-6,TGTGCCAGCAGCTTAGGGGAGGGGTTAGGTTCACCCCTCCACTTT,CASSLGEGLGSPLHF
NA,TRBV19,15,TRBJ1-3,TGTGCCAGTAGTATCGGGCGGGGAACTGGAAACACCATATATTTT,CASSIGRGTGNTIYF
NA,TRBV4-1,15,TRBJ2-1,TGCGCCAGCAGCCAAGTTCCGGGAACCTACAATGAGCAGTTCTTC,CASSQVPGTYNEQFF
NA,TRBV5-1,15,TRBJ1-3,TGCGCCAGCAGCACCTCAGGGTCCTCTGGAAACACCATATATTTT,CASSTSGSSGNTIYF
TRBD2,TRBV6-5,14,TRBJ2-2,TGTGCCAGCAGTCTAGCGGGAGGCGGCGGGGAGCTGTTTTTT,CASSLAGGGGELFF
NA,TRBV27,14,TRBJ2-1,TGTGCCAGCAGCTCTCTAGAGGCTTACAATGAGCAGTTCTTC,CASSSLEAYNEQFF
NA,TRBV13,13,TRBJ1-2,TGTGCCAGCAGCCGCGGGGGCGGCTATGGCTACACCTTC,CASSRGGGYGYTF
TRBD2,TRBV9,16,TRBJ2-1,TGTGCCAGCAGCGCCCAAGGGACTAGCGGGAACAATGAGCAGTTCTTC,CASSAQGTSGNNEQFF
NA,TRBV29-1,15,TRBJ2-5,TGCAGCGTTGAAGGAGGGAGTCTCAATTTAGAGACCCAGTACTTC,CSVEGGSLNLETQYF
NA,TRBV18,16,TRBJ1-2,TGTGCCAGCTCACCAAACTTCAACAGGAACAGCTATGGCTACACCTTC,CASSPNFNRNSYGYTF
TRBD1,TRBV6-6,16,TRBJ1-1,TGTGCCAGCAAACTGGAGGGCAGGGGGCCGGACACTGAAGCTTTCTTT,CASKLEGRGPDTEAFF
TRBD1,TRBV7-9,17,TRBJ1-2,TGTGCCAGCAGCCGAGGACAGGGGATTACATTGAACTATGGCTACACCTTC,CASSRGQGITLNYGYTF
NA,TRBV27,16,TRBJ1-2,TGTGCCAGCAGTTTGAGAACGCGGGGTTCCAACTATGGCTACACCTTC,CASSLRTRGSNYGYTF
NA,TRBV28,13,TRBJ2-7,TGTGCCAGCAGTACACAGGGAAAGGACGAGCAGTACTTC,CASSTQGKDEQYF
TRBD1,TRBV6-5,16,TRBJ2-7,TGTGCCAGCAGTTTAACCGCCGGGACAGGTCCCTACGAGCAGTACTTC,CASSLTAGTGPYEQYF
NA,TRBV27,14,TRBJ2-7,TGTGCCAGCAGTTTATGGAGTGGGTCCTACGAGCAGTACTTC,CASSLWSGSYEQYF
NA,TRBV18,13,TRBJ1-2,TGTGCCAGCTCACCAAAGGAGAGTTATGGCTACACCTTC,CASSPKESYGYTF
TRBD1,TRBV10-3,15,TRBJ2-7,TGTGCCATCGCCACAGGGGACAGGGGGTCCTACGAGCAGTACTTC,CAIATGDRGSYEQYF